This T cell receptor (beta chain) was identified in a study of control samples from healthy donors and cancer patients. Germline V CDR1 and CDR2: MNHEY, SVGAGI. This CDR3 is built from 14 residues. Trimming removed 4 bases at V and 6 bases at J, with 13 bases between. The protocol was immunoSEQ multiplex PCR, while the TCRdb copy is restricted to in-frame clones and leaves out a portion. The data show about 150,000 clones, about 94% seen once. Sequencing was carried out using blood. The sequence derives from a middle-aged woman in good health. The chain recombines TRBV6-5 with TRBJ1-5; D call uncertain. CDR3 in amino acids: CASSWEVEAQPQHF. In DNA, the CDR3 is TGTGCCAGCAGTTGGGAGGTGGAAGCTCAGCCCCAGCATTTT.